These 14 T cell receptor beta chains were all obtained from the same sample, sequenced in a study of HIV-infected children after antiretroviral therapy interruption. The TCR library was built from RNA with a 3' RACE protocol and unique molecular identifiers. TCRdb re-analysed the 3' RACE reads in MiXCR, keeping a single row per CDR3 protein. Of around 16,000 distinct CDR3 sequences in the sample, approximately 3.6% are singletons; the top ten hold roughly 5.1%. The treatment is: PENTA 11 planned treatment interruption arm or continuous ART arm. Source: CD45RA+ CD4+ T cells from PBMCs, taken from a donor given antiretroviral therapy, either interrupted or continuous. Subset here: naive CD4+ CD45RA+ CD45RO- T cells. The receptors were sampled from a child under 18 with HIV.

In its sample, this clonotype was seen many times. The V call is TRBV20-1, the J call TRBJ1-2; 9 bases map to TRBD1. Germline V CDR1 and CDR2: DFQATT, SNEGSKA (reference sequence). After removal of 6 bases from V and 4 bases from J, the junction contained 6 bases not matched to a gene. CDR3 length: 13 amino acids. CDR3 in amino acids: CSASPTGGYGYTF. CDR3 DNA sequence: TGCAGTGCCAGCCCGACAGGGGGCTATGGCTACACCTTC.

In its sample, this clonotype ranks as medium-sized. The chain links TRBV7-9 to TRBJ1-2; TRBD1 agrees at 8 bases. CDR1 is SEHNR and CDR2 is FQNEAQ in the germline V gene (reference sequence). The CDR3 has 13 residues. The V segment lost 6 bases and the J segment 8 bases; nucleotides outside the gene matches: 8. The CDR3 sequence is CASSHTDRGGYTF. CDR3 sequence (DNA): TGTGCCAGCAGTCACACTGACAGGGGAGGCTACACCTTC.

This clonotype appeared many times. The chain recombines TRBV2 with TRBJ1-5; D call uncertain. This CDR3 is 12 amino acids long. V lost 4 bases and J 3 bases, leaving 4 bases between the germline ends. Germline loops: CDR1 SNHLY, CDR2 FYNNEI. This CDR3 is CASSAANQPQHF. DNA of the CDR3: TGTGCCAGCAGTGCTGCCAATCAGCCCCAGCATTTT.

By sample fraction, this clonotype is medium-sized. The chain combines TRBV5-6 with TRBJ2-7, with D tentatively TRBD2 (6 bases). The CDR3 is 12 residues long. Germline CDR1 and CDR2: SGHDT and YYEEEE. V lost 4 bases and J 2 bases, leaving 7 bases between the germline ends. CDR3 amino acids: CASSPGAYEQYF. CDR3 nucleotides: TGTGCCAGCAGCCCGGGAGCCTACGAGCAGTACTTC. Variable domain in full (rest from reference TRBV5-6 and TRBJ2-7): DAGVTQSPTHLIKTRGQQVTLRCSPKSGHDTVSWYQQALGQGPQFIFQYYEEEERQRGNFPDRFSGHQFPNYSSELNVNALLLGDSALYLCASSPGAYEQYFGPGTRLTVT.

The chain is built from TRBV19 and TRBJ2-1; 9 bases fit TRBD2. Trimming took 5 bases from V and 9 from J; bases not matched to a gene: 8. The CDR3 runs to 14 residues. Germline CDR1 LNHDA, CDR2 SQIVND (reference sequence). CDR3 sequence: CASSLAGNRGEQFF. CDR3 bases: TGTGCCAGTAGTCTAGCGGGAAACCGGGGTGAGCAGTTCTTC.

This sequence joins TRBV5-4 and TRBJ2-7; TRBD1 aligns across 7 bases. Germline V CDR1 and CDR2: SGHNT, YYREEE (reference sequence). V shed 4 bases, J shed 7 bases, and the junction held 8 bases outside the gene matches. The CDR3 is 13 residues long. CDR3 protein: CASSLFRGREQYF. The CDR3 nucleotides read TGTGCCAGCAGCCTCTTTAGGGGGCGGGAGCAGTACTTC.

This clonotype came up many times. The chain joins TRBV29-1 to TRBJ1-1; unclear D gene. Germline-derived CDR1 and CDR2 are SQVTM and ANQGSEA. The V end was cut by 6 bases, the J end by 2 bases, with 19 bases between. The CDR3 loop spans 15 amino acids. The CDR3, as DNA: TGCAGCGTGACCCCCCTCGGGGTGCGAAACACTGAAGCTTTCTTT. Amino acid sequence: CSVTPLGVRNTEAFF.

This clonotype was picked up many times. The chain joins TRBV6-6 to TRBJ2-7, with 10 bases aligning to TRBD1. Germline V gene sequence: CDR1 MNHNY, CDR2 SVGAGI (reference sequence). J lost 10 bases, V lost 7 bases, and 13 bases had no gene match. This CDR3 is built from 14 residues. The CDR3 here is CASISGQGQREQYF. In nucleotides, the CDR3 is TGTGCCAGCATTTCGGGACAGGGGCAGCGAGAACAGTACTTC.

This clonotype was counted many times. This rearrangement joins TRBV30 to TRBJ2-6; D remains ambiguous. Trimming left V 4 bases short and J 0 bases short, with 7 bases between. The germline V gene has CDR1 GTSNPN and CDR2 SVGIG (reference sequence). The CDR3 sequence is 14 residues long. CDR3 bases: TGTGCCTGGACATTTACCTCTGGGGCCAACGTCCTGACTTTC. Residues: CAWTFTSGANVLTF.

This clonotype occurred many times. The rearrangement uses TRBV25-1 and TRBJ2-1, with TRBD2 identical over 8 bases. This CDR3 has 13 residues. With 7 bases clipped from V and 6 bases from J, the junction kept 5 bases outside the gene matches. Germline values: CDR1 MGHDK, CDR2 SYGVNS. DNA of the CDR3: TGTGCCAGCACCGAGGCGGGGGGCAATGAGCAGTTCTTC. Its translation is CASTEAGGNEQFF.

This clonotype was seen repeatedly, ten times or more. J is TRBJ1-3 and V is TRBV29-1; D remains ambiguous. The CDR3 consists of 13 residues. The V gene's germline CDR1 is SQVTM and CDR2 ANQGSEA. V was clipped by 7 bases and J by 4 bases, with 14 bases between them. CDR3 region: CSAGGPTGNTIYF. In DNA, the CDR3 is TGCAGCGCAGGAGGACCGACGGGAAACACCATATATTTT.

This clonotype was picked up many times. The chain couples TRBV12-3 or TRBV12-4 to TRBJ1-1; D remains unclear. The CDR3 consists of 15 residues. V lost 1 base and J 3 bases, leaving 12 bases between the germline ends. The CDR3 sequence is CASSLGLPADTEAFF. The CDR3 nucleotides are TGTGCCAGCAGTTTAGGGCTTCCCGCGGACACTGAAGCTTTCTTT.

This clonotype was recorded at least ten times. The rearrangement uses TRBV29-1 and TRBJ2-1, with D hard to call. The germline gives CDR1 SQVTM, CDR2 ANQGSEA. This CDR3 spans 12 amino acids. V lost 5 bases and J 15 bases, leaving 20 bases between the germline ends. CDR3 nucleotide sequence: TGCAGCGTTCTAACCCCCGGGCAGACCACGTTCTTC. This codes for CSVLTPGQTTFF.

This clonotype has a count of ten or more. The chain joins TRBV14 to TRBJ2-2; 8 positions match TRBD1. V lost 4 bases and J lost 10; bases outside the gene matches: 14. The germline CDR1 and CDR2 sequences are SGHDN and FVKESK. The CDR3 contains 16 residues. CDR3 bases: TGTGCCAGCAGCCCATTACTGGACAGGGCTTATGAGGAGCTGTTTTTT. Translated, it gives CASSPLLDRAYEELFF.